This T cell receptor (beta chain) was recorded in a study of regulatory T cells in long-lasting Graves disease (dated by TCRdb to the early 2020s). Background for the entire study: Newly diagnosed Graves' disease patients had taken antithyroid drugs for less than 3 months. Peripheral blood TCR sequencing and RNA sequencing compared persistent Graves' disease patients with newly diagnosed Graves' disease patients. The study took place in China and was registered as a clinical trial. A total of around 35 samples underwent TCR sequencing: approximately 13 from persistent and some 20 from newly diagnosed Graves' disease patients.

The germline V gene gives CDR1 as SGHTA and CDR2 as FQGNSA. CDR3 length: 16 amino acids, cysteine to phenylalanine. Just CDR3 DNA is preserved here, 48 bases in frame from base 1. Cut back by 1 base and 0 bases, the V and J ends lie 10 bases apart. Study-wide findings and limitations: More public clonotypes were shared among persistent patients (approximately 3,000) than among newly diagnosed patients (approximately 1,000). The study examined only peripheral blood because the primary lesion, thyroid tissue, could not be accessed. The small sample size was acknowledged by the authors as a limitation that may reduce accuracy. Preferential use of TRBV28, TRBJ1-2 and TRBJ2-5 was observed in persistent disease, whereas TRBV20-1 and TRBJ2-1 were favored in newly diagnosed disease. Lower TCR Shannon entropy and fewer highly expanded clones were observed in persistent Graves' disease patients than in newly diagnosed patients, which suggested clonal expansion. Only the TCR beta chain was sequenced and analyzed.

This clonotype appeared many times. No cognate antigen has been identified for it. Base qualities are not provided; no much larger clone lies one nucleotide away. The sample's time point label is to be understood as: newly diagnosed GD, antithyroid drugs for less than 3 months. For both TCR sequencing and RNA sequencing, RNA was extracted from PBMCs in TRIzol. Graves' disease was diagnosed according to American Thyroid Association guidelines. Patients for the study were recruited at an endocrinology department in Xi'an, China. From each patient, approximately 9.9 milliliters of peripheral blood was collected into an EDTA anticoagulant tube. Ficoll Paque Plus density gradient separation was used to isolate PBMCs, and no further T cell sorting was performed. An Agilent 2100 Bioanalyzer and agarose gel were used to assess RNA quality, and a NanoDrop 2000 was used to measure RNA concentration. Library preparation employed multiplex PCR. The reads were generated on an Illumina HiSeq 4000. iRepertoire HTBI primers and Arm-PCR amplification of CDR3 regions were used to construct TCR beta libraries. Before sequencing, the PCR products went through gel purification. Per the source publication's procedure: A total of some 60 TRBV and more than twelve TRBJ segments were identified across samples and were used for gene usage analysis of CDR3 amino acid clonotypes. COPE and FqMerger were used to merge filtered high-quality paired reads into contigs. Contigs were aligned with BLAST to IMGT TRBV, TRBD and TRBJ reference genes, and CDR3 was defined per IMGT. Any clonotype with a frequency above 0.1% was classified as a highly expanded clone. Shannon entropy was used to measure repertoire diversity, and the Gini coefficient was used to measure V-J evenness. A clonotype was considered public if more than one individual shared it. Using fastp trimming at Q25 and MiXCR clonotype assembly, TCRdb reanalyzed the public sequencing data and kept in-frame beta chains. Each entry is one CDR3 protein sequence, shown with its most common DNA and genes. The V and J calls here are based on TCRdb, not the publication. This sample holds some 220,000 distinct CDR3 sequences; roughly a fifth were observed only once. The top ten clones comprise 12% of the sample.

These data were also reused for a study on T cells in Graves' hyperthyroidism and ophthalmopathy. The second paper states: Stable Graves' hyperthyroidism was defined as the absence of progression to ophthalmopathy over 18 months of follow-up. Hyperthyroidism patients were newly diagnosed, had a disease duration of under 2 months, and were aged 18 to 65 years. Patients with uncontrolled infections, other autoimmune diseases, pregnancy or lactation were excluded. Diagnoses were established on the basis of clinical symptoms, serum thyroxine and TRAb, thyroid ultrasound, and orbital computed tomography. The first round of RT-PCR for the TCR CDR3 was performed with the HTBI primer set and the Qiagen OneStep RT-PCR kit. Most expanded thyroid clonotypes (frequency above 0.001) were also detected in blood, suggesting blood repertoires may reflect thyroid immune responses. Ophthalmopathy was separated from stable hyperthyroidism by a 13 V-J signature model, with approximately 90% sensitivity and approximately 81% specificity obtained in cross-validation and 80%/75% obtained in testing. In validation, the model predicted progression to ophthalmopathy with around 71% sensitivity and about 73% specificity, a median of about 6.7 months before onset. A discovery cohort of approximately 100 patients, about 43 with Graves' ophthalmopathy and roughly 59 with stable Graves' hyperthyroidism, was used to find distinguishing TCR V-J signatures. Prospective prediction of ophthalmopathy was tested in an independent validation cohort consisting of 18 to 20 hyperthyroidism patients and approximately 16 patients who later progressed to ophthalmopathy. The roughly 91 discovery patients were randomly divided into training and test sets at a 7:3 ratio. Thyroid tissue and blood T-cell repertoires from more than five Graves' hyperthyroidism patients were also compared in the study. Following sampling, methimazole starting at 30 mg daily was given to hyperthyroidism patients, and high-dose intravenous methylprednisolone was given to ophthalmopathy patients. The libraries were constructed in a second round of multiplex PCR and then size-selected and purified. The libraries were sequenced on an Illumina HiSeq2000 using paired-end 100 bp reads. SOAPnuke was used to process the raw data, throwing out any read that contained adapters or uncalled bases, had a mean Phred below 15, or lacked an exact constant-primer or identifier match. COPE v1.2.5 was used to merge high-quality paired reads, and clonotypes were defined as unique nucleotide sequences. MiTCR v1.1 was used to align clonotypes to the IMGT TRBV, TRBD and TRBJ reference segments. Only V-J combinations with frequency above 0.0001, covering roughly 99% of repertoires, were analysed. The TCS score was defined as the ratio of F50 (clonal expansion) to E x V (chaos), calculated using BLOSUM62-based TCRdist between CDR3 peptides within each V-J. Welch's t-statistics and random forest reduced fewer than 600 V-J features to under 15, which were used in a naive Bayes classifier (R e1071). Sample size was not statistically predetermined, and blinding of investigators to group allocation was not performed. TCR Vbeta CDR3 sequencing of 120 to 150 peripheral blood samples (approximately 44 ophthalmopathy, around 80 hyperthyroidism and roughly 17 progressor patients) is reported in the paper.

This sample comprised peripheral blood mononuclear cells (PBMCs), obtained at new diagnosis, from a patient treated with antithyroid drugs. The TCR was taken from a young woman with Graves disease. Donor details come from another sample of the same person, matched by shared clones. The chain is made from TRBV7-2 and TRBJ2-1; TRBD2 is possibly the D segment (6 matching bases). This receptor carries the CDR3 CASSLDSGGSYNEQFF. The DNA sequence follows: TGTGCCAGCAGCTTAGACTCCGGGGGCTCCTACAATGAGCAGTTCTTC. With the rest looked up from the reference TRBV7-2 and TRBJ2-1 genes rather than sequenced, the full variable domain is GAGVSQSPSNKVTEKGKDVELRCDPISGHTALYWYRQSLGQGLEFLIYFQGNSAPDKSGLPSDRFSAERTGGSVSTLTIQRTQQEDSAVYLCASSLDSGGSYNEQFFGPGTRLTVL.